The 11 T cell receptor beta chains given below trace back to one sample, sequenced in a study of Ad26.COV2.S vaccination and SARS-CoV-2 variants. Stated treatment: roughly 20 received Ad26.COV2.S at low or high dose, single or two shots; roughly 5 received placebo; per-sample allocation not given. Sampling was performed 63 days after the first vaccine or placebo injection. TCRdb's table, derived via immunoSEQ multiplex PCR, lists solely in-frame clones and lacks some. This repertoire shows 400,000 to 450,000 clones, 90% found once; its top ten account for 4.3%. The specimen comprised peripheral blood, sampled in a trial of Ad26.COV2.S vaccine versus placebo. Receptors were obtained from a person between 18 and 60 years old who received the Ad26.COV2.S COVID-19 vaccine or a placebo.

This clone was recorded only once. The chain combines TRBV6-5 with TRBJ2-7; 10 positions match TRBD1. This CDR3 is built from 13 residues. V gave up 7 bases and J gave up 4 bases; unmatched junction bases: 4. Germline CDR1 reads MNHEY; CDR2 reads SVGAGI. CDR3 region: CASKGQGLYEQYF. The CDR3 DNA sequence: TGTGCCAGCAAGGGACAGGGGTTGTACGAGCAGTACTTC.

J is TRBJ1-2 and V is TRBV29-1; D may be TRBD1 (5 bases). The CDR3 spans 13 residues. Trimming stripped 6 bases from V and 6 bases from J, with 17 bases between. The germline V gene encodes CDR1 SQVTM and CDR2 ANQGSEA. The CDR3 spells CSVGGRVGDGYTF. CDR3 in DNA: TGCAGCGTAGGTGGCAGGGTAGGAGATGGCTACACCTTC.

This clone was counted at least ten times. As the CDR3 is not closed by the conserved phenylalanine or tryptophan, this likely results from a read error. Because the CDR3's place on the DNA is in doubt, the DNA is left out and the CDR3 is given as listed by TCRdb. V gene TRBV3-1 (or the pseudogene TRBV3-2) combines with J gene TRBJ2-7; the listed D gene, TRBD2, was not tested against the DNA. Germline CDR1 is LGHDT and CDR2 is YNNKEL (reference sequence). The CDR3 length equals 9 residues, ends included. The CDR3 sequence: CASSQDKRI.

This clone has just one count. The chain's CDR3 is CASSIGGTSAEQYF. CDR3 coding DNA: TGTGCCAGCAGCATAGGCGGGACTAGCGCCGAGCAGTACTTC. The genes are TRBV9 and TRBJ2-7; 10 bases map to TRBD2. This CDR3 is 14 amino acids long. Germline CDR1 SGDLS, CDR2 YYNGEE. The V and J ends lost 4 bases and 6 bases, in that order; junction bases with no gene match: 7. Combining the CDR3 with reference TRBV9 and TRBJ2-7 gives the whole variable domain DSGVTQTPKHLITATGQRVTLRCSPRSGDLSVYWYQQSLDQGLQFLIQYYNGEERAKGNILERFSAQQFPDLHSELNLSSLELGDSALYFCASSIGGTSAEQYFGPGTRLTVT.

The chain combines TRBV4-3 with TRBJ2-3; perhaps TRBD2 as D (5 bases). The V gene lost 0 bases and the J gene lost 0 bases, with 13 bases spanning the gap. Germline CDR1 and CDR2: LGHNA and YSLEER. This CDR3 is built from 17 residues. The CDR3 DNA follows: TGCGCCAGCAGCCAAGAGATCACGGGGATTAGCACAGATACGCAGTATTTT. It specifies CASSQEITGISTDTQYF.

The V and J genes are TRBV2 and TRBJ2-1; TRBD2 matches 14 bases. From germline, CDR1 is SNHLY and CDR2 FYNNEI. V was pared by 6 bases and J by 6 bases, with 4 bases of the junction left unmatched. The CDR3 contains 15 residues. The CDR3 spells CASRPGTSGGNEQFF. The CDR3, as DNA: TGTGCCAGCAGACCCGGGACTAGCGGGGGCAATGAGCAGTTCTTC.

This chain links TRBV19 with TRBJ2-1; 8 nucleotides line up with TRBD2. The V and J ends lost 6 bases and 6 bases, in that order; junction bases with no gene match: 7. The CDR3 consists of 14 residues. CDR1 and CDR2 (germline): LNHDA, SQIVND (reference sequence). As DNA, the CDR3 is TGTGCCAGTAGGGAGCGGGAGCGTCTCAATGAGCAGTTCTTC. Encoded protein: CASRERERLNEQFF. The full variable domain, its missing parts supplied by reference TRBV19 and TRBJ2-1, is DGGITQSPKYLFRKEGQNVTLSCEQNLNHDAMYWYRQDPGQGLRLIYYSQIVNDFQKGDIAEGYSVSREKKESFPLTVTSAQKNPTAFYLCASRERERLNEQFFGPGTRLTVL.

This chain uses TRBV28 with TRBJ2-7, with TRBD1 matching over 7 bases. Germline CDR1 is MDHEN and CDR2 is SYDVKM. This CDR3 is 15 amino acids long. The V segment lost 6 bases and the J segment 0 bases; nucleotides outside the gene matches: 8. The CDR3 is CASSQGVPSSYEQYF. The CDR3 coding sequence is TGTGCCAGCAGCCAGGGGGTCCCCAGCTCCTACGAGCAGTACTTC.

V gene TRBV18 combines with J gene TRBJ2-1; TRBD2 aligns across 12 bases. The V gene end was trimmed by 4 bases and the J gene end by 3 bases; junction bases not matched to a gene: 4. Germline V gives CDR1 KGHSH, CDR2 LQKENI. The CDR3 consists of 16 residues. CDR3 region: CASSRPSGRVYNEQFF. DNA of the CDR3: TGTGCCAGCTCACGGCCTAGCGGGAGGGTCTACAATGAGCAGTTCTTC.

The chain has TRBV6-5 and TRBJ2-7, with D possibly being TRBD2 (5 bases). Trimming shortened V by 6 bases and J by 7 bases, and 13 bases separated the two germline ends. The CDR3 sequence is 12 residues long. Germline CDR1 MNHEY, CDR2 SVGAGI. The chain's CDR3 is CASSGRVDEQYF. CDR3 coding DNA: TGTGCCAGCAGCGGGCGGGTAGATGAGCAGTACTTC.

The chain joins TRBV2 to TRBJ2-1; D is unclear. Germline V gene data show CDR1 as SNHLY and CDR2 as FYNNEI. The CDR3 contains 17 residues. V lost 7 bases, J lost 0 bases, and 19 bases lay in between. In DNA, the CDR3 is TGTGCCAGCACTTCCCGGTTGCGGTCGAGCTCCTACAATGAGCAGTTCTTC. Amino acids: CASTSRLRSSSYNEQFF.